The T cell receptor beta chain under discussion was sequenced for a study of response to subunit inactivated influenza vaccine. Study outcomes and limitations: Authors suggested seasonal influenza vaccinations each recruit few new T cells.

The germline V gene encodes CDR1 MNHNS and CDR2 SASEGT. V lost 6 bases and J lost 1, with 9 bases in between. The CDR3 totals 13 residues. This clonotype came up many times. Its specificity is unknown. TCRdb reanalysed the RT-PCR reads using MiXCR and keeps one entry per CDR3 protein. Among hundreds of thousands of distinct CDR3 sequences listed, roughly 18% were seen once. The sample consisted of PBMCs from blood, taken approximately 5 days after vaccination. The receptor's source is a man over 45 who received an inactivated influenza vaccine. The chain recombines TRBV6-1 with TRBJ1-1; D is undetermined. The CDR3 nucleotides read TGTGCCAGCAGGAGCTCCGGGAACACTGAAGCTTTCTTT. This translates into CASRSSGNTEAFF.